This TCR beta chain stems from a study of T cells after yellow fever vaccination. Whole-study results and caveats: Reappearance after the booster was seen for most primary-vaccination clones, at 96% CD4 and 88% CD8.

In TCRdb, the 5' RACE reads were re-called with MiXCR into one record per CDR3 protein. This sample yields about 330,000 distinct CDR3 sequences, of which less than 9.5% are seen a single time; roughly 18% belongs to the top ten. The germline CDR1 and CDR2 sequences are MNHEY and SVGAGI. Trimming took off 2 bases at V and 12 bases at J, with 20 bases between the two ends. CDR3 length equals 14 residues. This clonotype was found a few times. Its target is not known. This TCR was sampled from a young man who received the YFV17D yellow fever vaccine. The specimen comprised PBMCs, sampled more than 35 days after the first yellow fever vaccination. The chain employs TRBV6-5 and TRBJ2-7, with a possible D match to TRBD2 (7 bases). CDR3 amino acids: CASSYGGAGPRRYF. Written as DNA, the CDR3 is TGTGCCAGCAGTTACGGGGGGGCCGGTCCTCGTAGGTACTTC.